This T cell receptor beta chain was recorded in a study of glioma-infiltrating T cells after dendritic cell vaccination. Study background: Glioblastoma patients came from Phase I and II dendritic cell vaccination trials.

TCRdb's copy holds only in-frame clones and misses some; the assay was immunoSEQ multiplex PCR. The top ten clones hold 2% to 2.5% of a sample with roughly 80,000 clones, roughly 87% of them seen once. Comment on this clone: No antigen is known for it.

Whole-study results and caveats: Longer survival after dendritic cell vaccination followed higher pretreatment TIL content.

As for time point: after dendritic cell vaccination, including at tumor progression/relapse. Selection required adequate fresh-frozen tumor tissue plus more than two years' survival data. Per the germline V gene, CDR1 is SGDLS and CDR2 is YYNGEE. This CDR3 contains 15 residues. V was cut by 4 bases and J by 9 bases, with 20 bases left in between. The clonotype was recovered from a human donor with glioblastoma. V is TRBV9 and J is TRBJ2-1, with D tentatively TRBD2 (6 bases). Sequencing was performed on blood, taken after dendritic cell vaccination. The CDR3 DNA sequence: TGTGCCAGCAGCTTTAGCGGAGTATCCTGGGGTGAGCAGTTCTTC. Its translation is CASSFSGVSWGEQFF.